This entry concerns a single T cell receptor (beta chain). Its antigen remains unidentified. Qualities for individual bases were not recorded, and no much larger clone is one base off. This record belongs to a study of blood T cell repertoires in COVID-19 (dated by TCRdb to about 2020). Describing the broader study: Samples from collaborators originated in the United States, Italy and Spain and spanned both the acute and convalescent phases of COVID-19. The material from the prospective study consisted of cDNA or gDNA derived from T cells, B-cell-depleted T cells, or PBMCs. Deeply sampled blood TCRbeta repertoires from subjects exposed to, actively infected with, or recovered from COVID-19 were included in the dataset. The repertoires were released in a freely available public database intended as a resource for research on the immune response to SARS-CoV-2. The samples were drawn from two sources: the first 160 participants of the ongoing ImmuneRACE study, and fewer than 1,500 subjects contributed by 6 global collaborators. Nearly every sample came with metadata listing a de-identified subject ID, COVID-19 status, age in years and sex. Where HLA class I and class II types were available, the types were taken from metadata supplied by the sample provider, not from assay-based typing. Results the study describes overall, beyond this receptor: How much clinical and demographic metadata was included differed by source and by participant, and the metadata was provided uncurated.

The immunoSEQ Assay, a bias-controlled multiplex PCR, was used to amplify TCRbeta CDR3 regions from genomic DNA. The authors' pipeline ran thus. Within the assay, amplification of reference gene primers was used to estimate how many nucleated cells each sample contained. Sequence reads were collapsed and filtered to measure the absolute abundance of every unique TCRbeta CDR3 rearrangement. For each sample, productive Simpson clonality was calculated by taking the square root of Simpson's diversity index across productive rearrangements. Here the immuneACCESS table is served through TCRdb, limited to in-frame sequences with V and J called. Missing clones are a known gap in these copies; in checked studies unresolved V genes cover under half, and the rest lacks a known reason. From that table come the V and J calls and clone size; the DNA was used to work out D and trimming. For this sample the table gives roughly 250,000 clones, of which approximately 85% were detected only once. Roughly 4% of the sample lies in the top ten.

Enrolling through a virtual design, the prospective study's participants ranged in age from roughly 18 to 89 years and lived across approximately 25 United States geographic areas. In the prospective study, participants were assigned to cohorts based on the clinical history participants reported in a screening survey and a study questionnaire. For ImmuneRACE Cohort 3, a participant was defined as recovered based on two consecutive negative NP/OP PCR tests, clearance by a healthcare professional, or resolution of symptoms. Each participant in the prospective study had whole blood, serum and a nasopharyngeal or oropharyngeal swab collected by mobile phlebotomists. Prospective study participants could optionally give additional blood draws and questionnaires over an approximately two-month period. Before DNA extraction, blood samples from the prospective study were shipped at room temperature or frozen.

This TCR was recovered from a woman aged 30 to 39 who had recovered from COVID-19. Sequenced sample: PBMCs or T cells enriched from blood (not recorded which).

The CDR3 reads as follows: CASSLYSGINEQFF. The DNA sequence is given as TGTGCCAGCAGCTTATATAGCGGGATCAATGAGCAGTTCTTC. The chain is encoded by TRBV5-8 joined to TRBJ2-1, and 8 bases in between align with TRBD2. Its CDR3 holds 14 amino acids, cysteine through phenylalanine. The only DNA kept is the CDR3, 42 bases in frame from the first base. The germline V gene sets CDR1 to SGHTS and CDR2 to YDEGEE. V has 2 bases trimmed and J has 6 bases trimmed; junction bases matching no gene number 4.